This TCR beta chain was captured by sequencing in a study of cytomegalovirus exposure and HLA in healthy donors. Whole-study results and caveats: In vitro data verified a few CMV-associated chains as specific for CMV antigens. Cytomegalovirus-associated status was assigned to about 180 TCR beta chains. Most TCR sequences were uncommon, yet certain public TCRs appeared in many donors. In a later analysis, first-cohort TCR clusters were found to tend to co-occur in the approximately 120 validation repertoires.

The protocol was immunoSEQ multiplex PCR, while the TCRdb copy is restricted to in-frame clones and leaves out a portion. The sample lists 150,000 to 250,000 clones; 70% to 85% were seen once. On this clone: Its antigen is not identified.

The sequencing sample was made of PBMCs. This TCR came from a woman aged 25 to 39 in good health and CMV-seropositive.

Here the CDR3 DNA reads TGTGCCAGCCAAGGGGGGGACTATAGCAATCAGCCCCAGCATTTT. The encoded protein is CASQGGDYSNQPQHF. The V and J genes are TRBV2 and TRBJ1-5, with D perhaps TRBD1 (6 bases). The V and J ends lost 8 bases and 0 bases respectively, with 14 bases between them. The CDR3 has 15 amino acids. Germline assignment: CDR1 SNHLY and CDR2 FYNNEI.